This T cell receptor (beta chain) was identified in a study of blood T cell repertoires in COVID-19. For the study at large: COVID-19 samples from acute and convalescent phases originated in the United States, Italy and Spain. T cells, B-cell-depleted T cells, or PBMCs provided the cDNA or gDNA that served as material.

The CDR3 is made up of 12 amino acids. V was pared by 8 bases and J by 8 bases, with 13 bases between. CDR1 and CDR2 (germline): SEHNR, FQNEAQ (reference sequence). Per the study methods: Cell counts per sample came from amplifying reference gene primers. Assay: immunoSEQ multiplex PCR; the TCRdb copy retains only in-frame clones and omits some. That table is the source of V, J and clone size, and D and trimming were worked out from the DNA. The sample contains fewer than 130,000 clones, 69% of which appear only once. This chain joins TRBV7-9 and TRBJ1-3; D perhaps matches TRBD1 (5 bases). This sequence originates from a man older than 75 with acute or convalescent COVID-19. The specimen was peripheral blood. The CDR3 here is CASGQGFDTIYF. The DNA of the CDR3 is TGTGCCAGCGGGCAGGGCTTTGACACCATATATTTT. Complete variable domain (other parts from reference TRBV7-9 and TRBJ1-3): DTGVSQNPRHKITKRGQNVTFRCDPISEHNRLYWYRQTLGQGPEFLTYFQNEAQLEKSRLLSDRFSAERPKGSFSTLEIQRTEQGDSAMYLCASGQGFDTIYFGEGSWLTVV.